This entry concerns a single T cell receptor (beta chain). This sample was included in a study of cytomegalovirus exposure and HLA in healthy donors. Method: immunoSEQ multiplex PCR; TCRdb's copy keeps in-frame clones and lacks some. Seen here are roughly 120,000 clones, roughly nine tenths observed once, and the top ten hold about 4.4%. The germline V gene encodes CDR1 MDHEN and CDR2 SYDVKM. Trimming took 9 bases from V and 2 from J; bases not matched to a gene: 6. This CDR3 comprises 13 residues. The gene calls are TRBV28 and TRBJ2-7, with TRBD2 matching over 8 bases. The receptor was isolated from a man aged 18 to 29 in good health and CMV-seropositive. The material sequenced was PBMCs. CDR3 in amino acids: CASSGTRPYEQYF. CDR3 nucleotides: TGTGCCAGTTCGGGGACTAGACCCTACGAGCAGTACTTC.